The clone carrying this TCR beta chain has a count of ten or more. RNA transcripts provided the source from which TCR beta CDR3 regions were amplified. In the first-round RT-PCR of the TCR CDR3, the HTBI primer set was used. Via MiXCR, TCRdb re-called the multiplex PCR reads, giving one row per CDR3 protein. The top ten clones hold roughly 15% of a sample with around 450,000 distinct CDR3 sequences, 15% to 19% of them seen once. Stable hyperthyroidism: no ophthalmopathy progression over 18 months of follow-up. Extraction of PBMCs used about 9.2 ml of fresh peripheral blood. In germline, CDR1 is SGHAT, CDR2 FQNNGV. With 5 bases removed from V and 7 bases from J, the gap between germline ends came to 18 bases. CDR3 size: 15 residues. These data are taken from a study of T cells in Graves' hyperthyroidism and ophthalmopathy.

The source material was blood. The TCR was taken from a woman under 30 with Graves' hyperthyroidism. V is TRBV11-2 and J is TRBJ2-1; TRBD1 is a possible D gene (5 bases). The CDR3 loop is CASSRPLAGRNEQFF. Written as DNA, the CDR3 is TGTGCCAGCAGCCGCCCTTTGGCAGGGCGGAATGAGCAGTTCTTC. The full variable domain, its missing parts supplied by reference TRBV11-2 and TRBJ2-1, is EAGVAQSPRYKIIEKRQSVAFWCNPISGHATLYWYQQILGQGPKLLIQFQNNGVVDDSQLPKDRFSAERLKGVDSTLKIQPAKLEDSAVYLCASSRPLAGRNEQFFGPGTRLTVL.